These 29 T cell receptor beta chains were all obtained from the same sample, sequenced in a study of long-term antiretroviral therapy in people with HIV (dated by TCRdb to the early 2020s). Sequencing of the TRB variable region was done with the immunoSEQ hsTCRB v3.0 assay at survey level resolution. As stored in TCRdb, this immuneACCESS dataset retains in-frame rearrangements with V and J assigned. A fraction of the clones does not appear; measured against another copy, unresolved V genes explain less than half of the discrepancy, and the remainder lacks a known reason. In this sample the table shows roughly 20,000 clones, about 89% of which occur a single time. The ten most abundant clones make up 8% to 11% of the sample. The sample here was unsorted PBMCs, taken 0.5 years after starting antiretroviral therapy. These TCRs come from a man between 40 and 49 years old with HIV.

V gene TRBV19 combines with J gene TRBJ1-1, with D perhaps matching TRBD1 (5 bases). Germline assignment: CDR1 LNHDA and CDR2 SQIVND (reference sequence). The CDR3 sequence is 15 residues long. Trimming shortened V by 5 bases and J by 1 base, and 14 bases separated the two germline ends. The CDR3, as DNA: TGTGCCAGTAGTGTTGGGATTGGGGGGAACACTGAAGCTTTCTTT. Translation: CASSVGIGGNTEAFF.

The V call is TRBV11-1, the J call TRBJ2-3, with D uncertain. CDR3 length equals 14 residues. Germline V CDR1 and CDR2: SGHAT, FQDESV (reference sequence). V lost 2 bases, J lost 3 bases, and 9 bases lay in between. In DNA, the CDR3 is TGTGCCAGCAGCTTACTGTCCGGAACAGATACGCAGTATTTT. Amino acids: CASSLLSGTDTQYF.

The sample holds a few counts of this clone. DNA of the CDR3: TGTGCCAGCAGTGAGCCCCCGCCCTACGAGCAGTACTTC. This sequence encodes CASSEPPPYEQYF. This sequence joins TRBV2 and TRBJ2-7, with D uncertain. The V gene's germline CDR1 is SNHLY and CDR2 FYNNEI. CDR3 size: 13 residues. Deletions cut 3 bases from V and 2 bases from J, with 8 bases between.

The J gene is TRBJ2-1, the V gene TRBV5-1; 9 positions match TRBD1. The CDR3 length is 15 residues. The germline V gene has CDR1 SGHRS and CDR2 YFSETQ. With 4 bases clipped from V and 2 bases from J, the junction kept 4 bases outside the gene matches. The chain's CDR3 is CASSPGQGPYNEQFF. The CDR3 nucleotides read TGCGCCAGCAGCCCCGGACAGGGGCCCTACAATGAGCAGTTCTTC.

The chain employs TRBV7-9 and TRBJ2-2; TRBD2 might be the D (6 bases). V was shortened by 7 bases and J by 0 bases, with 18 bases between the two germline ends. This CDR3 comprises 17 residues. CDR1 is SEHNR, CDR2 FQNEAQ, per germline (reference sequence). In DNA form, the CDR3 reads TGTGCCAGCACCCAAACAAGTGGGGGGACGAACACCGGGGAGCTGTTTTTT. It specifies CASTQTSGGTNTGELFF.

The V call is TRBV19, the J call TRBJ2-1; tentatively, D is TRBD1 or TRBD2 (5 bases each). CDR1 and CDR2 from the germline V gene are LNHDA and SQIVND (reference sequence). V gave up 4 bases and J gave up 0 bases, with 25 bases separating them. The CDR3 consists of 20 residues. The CDR3 region has the DNA TGTGCCAGTAGTAGGGGGTGGGAAACGGACAAGGGGAGCTCCTACAATGAGCAGTTCTTC. Protein: CASSRGWETDKGSSYNEQFF. Looking up the rest from reference TRBV19 and TRBJ2-1 gives the full variable domain: DGGITQSPKYLFRKEGQNVTLSCEQNLNHDAMYWYRQDPGQGLRLIYYSQIVNDFQKGDIAEGYSVSREKKESFPLTVTSAQKNPTAFYLCASSRGWETDKGSSYNEQFFGPGTRLTVL.

The chain has TRBV5-4 and TRBJ1-1; possibly TRBD1 for D (6 bases). Trimming took off 0 bases at V and 7 bases at J, with 13 bases between the two ends. Germline-derived CDR1 and CDR2 are SGHNT and YYREEE (reference sequence). This CDR3 has 14 amino acids. The CDR3: CASSLESLGGEAFF. The CDR3 DNA sequence: TGTGCCAGCAGCTTGGAGTCTCTAGGGGGTGAAGCTTTCTTT.

The chain joins TRBV4-2 to TRBJ2-3; D remains unclear. The CDR3 loop spans 16 amino acids. Germline assignment: CDR1 LGHNA and CDR2 YNFKEQ. V lost 3 bases and J lost 3, with 16 bases in between. The CDR3 sequence is CASSHSDGSDTDTQYF. The CDR3, as DNA: TGTGCCAGCAGCCACTCCGACGGTAGTGATACAGATACGCAGTATTTT.

This CDR3 is CASSSYRADEQFF. For the CDR3, the DNA is TGTGCCAGCAGCTCTTACAGGGCTGATGAGCAGTTCTTC. The V call is TRBV9, the J call TRBJ2-1, with a possible D match to TRBD1 (6 bases). CDR1 SGDLS and CDR2 YYNGEE come from the germline V gene. V lost 4 bases and J 8 bases, leaving 13 bases between the germline ends. This CDR3 is built from 13 residues.

This clone has only one observation. The chain carries TRBV19 and TRBJ1-2, with a tentative D call TRBD1 (5 bases). Germline V gives CDR1 LNHDA, CDR2 SQIVND (reference sequence). The CDR3 length is 16 residues. V was shortened by 9 bases and J by 1 base, with 21 bases between the two germline ends. In DNA, the CDR3 is TGTGCCAGCAAGTTTACTTCCCAGGGATTTAACTATGGCTACACCTTC. It encodes CASKFTSQGFNYGYTF.

The chain joins TRBV28 to TRBJ2-7; perhaps D is TRBD1 or TRBD2 (5 bases each). This CDR3 is 15 amino acids long. V lost 6 bases, J lost 0 bases, and 15 bases lay in between. Germline CDR1 MDHEN, CDR2 SYDVKM. CDR3: CASRGWDGISYEQYF. The CDR3, as DNA: TGTGCCAGCAGGGGATGGGACGGGATCTCCTACGAGCAGTACTTC. The full variable domain, rest sourced from reference TRBV28 and TRBJ2-7, is DVKVTQSSRYLVKRTGEKVFLECVQDMDHENMFWYRQDPGLGLRLIYFSYDVKMKEKGDIPEGYSVSREKKERFSLILESASTNQTSMYLCASRGWDGISYEQYFGPGTRLTVT.

The rearrangement joins TRBV20-1 to TRBJ2-7; D possibly matches TRBD1 or TRBD2 (5 bases each). The CDR3 has 11 amino acids. The V gene lost 1 base and the J gene lost 8 bases, with 9 bases spanning the gap. Germline V gene data show CDR1 as DFQATT and CDR2 as SNEGSKA (reference sequence). CDR3 nucleotide sequence: TGCAGTGCTAGAGGGGACCAGCAGCAGTACTTC. The encoded protein is CSARGDQQQYF.

The CDR3 DNA sequence: TGTGCCAGCTCTCAATATTTGGGAGGCTACACCTTC. It yields the protein CASSQYLGGYTF. The J gene is TRBJ1-2, the V gene TRBV18; D is ambiguous. CDR3 length equals 12 residues. Trimming removed 6 bases at V and 8 bases at J, with 13 bases between. Germline-derived CDR1 and CDR2 are KGHSH and LQKENI.

CDR3 loop: CASNSNSPGYTF. In DNA form, the CDR3 reads TGTGCCAGCAATTCAAACTCTCCTGGCTACACCTTC. J is TRBJ1-2 and V is TRBV6-1; D remains ambiguous. Germline V gives CDR1 MNHNS, CDR2 SASEGT. V lost 7 bases and J 7 bases, leaving 13 bases between the germline ends. CDR3 size: 12 residues.

The CDR3 bases are TGTGCCAGCAGACAGGGCGTCGTTAACGCTGAAGCTTTCTTT. It specifies CASRQGVVNAEAFF. The chain recombines TRBV25-1 with TRBJ1-1; a possible D gene is TRBD1 (6 bases). The CDR3 totals 14 residues. Germline lookup yields CDR1 MGHDK and CDR2 SYGVNS. V lost 6 bases to trimming and J lost 6 bases, with 17 bases between them.

The J gene is TRBJ2-7, the V gene TRBV29-1, with 13 bases matching TRBD2. The CDR3 covers 13 residues. Per germline, CDR1 SQVTM and CDR2 ANQGSEA. With 7 bases clipped from V and 4 bases from J, the junction kept 4 bases outside the gene matches. The CDR3 here is CSARTSGSYEQYF. In DNA form, the CDR3 reads TGCAGCGCCAGGACTAGCGGGAGTTACGAGCAGTACTTC.

V gene TRBV4-3 combines with J gene TRBJ2-5; perhaps TRBD1 as D (6 bases). Looked up from germline, CDR1 is LGHNA and CDR2 is YSLEER. This CDR3 contains 13 residues. V was cut by 0 bases and J by 4 bases, with 6 bases left in between. CDR3 coding DNA: TGCGCCAGCAGCCAAGACAGGGGAGAGACCCAGTACTTC. Amino acid sequence: CASSQDRGETQYF.

V usage is TRBV29-1 and J usage is TRBJ2-7; 8 bases are a match to TRBD1. This CDR3 region has 15 residues. With 6 bases clipped from V and 7 bases from J, the junction kept 17 bases outside the gene matches. Germline-derived CDR1 and CDR2 are SQVTM and ANQGSEA. The DNA for the CDR3 is TGCAGCGTAGGAACCACCGGGACAGGCTTAAGGGAGCAGTACTTC. This sequence encodes CSVGTTGTGLREQYF.

This chain joins TRBV28 and TRBJ1-2; D unclear. CDR3 length equals 13 residues. Looked up from germline, CDR1 is MDHEN and CDR2 is SYDVKM. V was shortened by 8 bases and J by 1 base, with 11 bases between the two germline ends. The CDR3 sequence: CASSSERNYGYTF. CDR3 in DNA: TGTGCCAGCTCCTCTGAGCGTAACTATGGCTACACCTTC.

This clone was seen a single time. V gene TRBV19 combines with J gene TRBJ2-6, with TRBD1 matching over 7 bases. The CDR3 extends over 16 amino acids. The V and J ends lost 7 bases and 2 bases, in that order; junction bases with no gene match: 8. CDR1 and CDR2 from the germline V gene are LNHDA and SQIVND (reference sequence). The CDR3 region has the DNA TGTGCCAGTAAGGGGGCAGATCTCACTGGGGCCAACGTCCTGACTTTC. It codes for CASKGADLTGANVLTF.

This rearrangement joins TRBV29-1 to TRBJ2-7, with 8 bases matching TRBD1. Germline CDR1 reads SQVTM; CDR2 reads ANQGSEA. The ends lost 3 bases at V and 6 bases at J; junction bases unmatched: 13. The CDR3 contains 15 residues. CDR3 sequence (DNA): TGCAGCGTTGAGTTTCGGCAGGGGGCGCCCGCCGAGCAGTACTTC. It is translated as CSVEFRQGAPAEQYF.

The chain recombines TRBV7-9 with TRBJ1-3; D call uncertain. V was shortened by 5 bases and J by 0 bases, with 14 bases between the two germline ends. This CDR3 comprises 16 residues. Germline values: CDR1 SEHNR, CDR2 FQNEAQ (reference sequence). This chain's CDR3 is CASSPRTASSGNTIYF. The CDR3 coding sequence is TGTGCCAGCAGCCCTCGGACGGCGAGCTCTGGAAACACCATATATTTT.

This chain links TRBV13 with TRBJ1-1; the D is unclear. V was trimmed by 6 bases and J by 0 bases, leaving 8 bases between them. In germline, CDR1 is PRHDT, CDR2 FYEKMQ (reference sequence). CDR3 size: 13 residues. The CDR3, as DNA: TGTGCCAGCAGACTTCTTCTGAACACTGAAGCTTTCTTT. Encoded protein: CASRLLLNTEAFF.

The chain employs TRBV18 and TRBJ2-1, with D tentatively TRBD2 (7 bases). CDR3 size: 15 residues. Between the trimmed V and J ends, which lost 1 base and 8 bases, there was a span of 15 bases. Germline assignment: CDR1 KGHSH and CDR2 LQKENI. The CDR3 is CASSPRGGHQDEQFF. Written as DNA, the CDR3 is TGTGCCAGCTCACCACGCGGGGGCCACCAGGATGAGCAGTTCTTC.

In its sample, this clone was seen once. The chain recombines TRBV15 with TRBJ1-1; TRBD1 matches at 11 bases. This CDR3 is 14 amino acids long. The ends lost 4 bases at V and 7 bases at J; junction bases unmatched: 5. Germline CDR1 LNHNV, CDR2 YYDKDF (reference sequence). CDR3 region: CATSTRTGGDEAFF. The CDR3 nucleotides read TGTGCCACCAGCACCCGGACAGGGGGCGATGAAGCTTTCTTT.

V usage is TRBV19 and J usage is TRBJ2-1, with D possibly TRBD2 on 6 matching bases. CDR3 length: 13 amino acids. The germline V gene has CDR1 LNHDA and CDR2 SQIVND (reference sequence). The V gene lost 10 bases and the J gene lost 9 bases, with 19 bases spanning the gap. The DNA for the CDR3 is TGTGCCACTAGACTAGACGGGGCCATTGAGCAGTTCTTC. It codes for CATRLDGAIEQFF.

This rearrangement joins TRBV7-2 to TRBJ2-1; 8 bases agree with TRBD1. The V gene end was trimmed by 4 bases and the J gene end by 5 bases; junction bases not matched to a gene: 4. Germline values: CDR1 SGHTA, CDR2 FQGNSA. The CDR3 totals 14 residues. CDR3 amino acids: CASSWDRLNNEQFF. For the CDR3, the DNA is TGTGCCAGCAGCTGGGACAGGCTCAACAATGAGCAGTTCTTC.

V usage is TRBV19 and J usage is TRBJ2-7; D is unclear. Germline V gives CDR1 LNHDA, CDR2 SQIVND (reference sequence). V lost 8 bases, J lost 0 bases, and 14 bases lay in between. This CDR3 region has 14 residues. CDR3 in amino acids: CASRPRADSYEQYF. As DNA, the CDR3 is TGTGCCAGTCGCCCCCGGGCAGACTCCTACGAGCAGTACTTC.

The chain recombines TRBV2 with TRBJ1-3, with 8 nucleotides matching TRBD1. This CDR3 is built from 16 residues. V shed 3 bases and J 4 bases; nucleotides not matched to a gene: 8. Germline V gives CDR1 SNHLY, CDR2 FYNNEI. DNA for the CDR3: TGTGCCAGCAGTGATAGGGACAGGATTCTCGGAAACACCATATATTTT. This sequence encodes CASSDRDRILGNTIYF.